This T cell receptor (beta chain) was sequenced during a study of post-analysis software for immune sequencing data. At the level of the study: Disease courses included relapsing-remitting, secondary progressive and progressive-relapsing multiple sclerosis. Study observations and caveats: Controls had significantly higher normalized Chao1 diversity than multiple sclerosis patients. When patients were compared with controls, roughly five TRBV segments were more frequent, TRBV5-6, TRBV5-1 and TRBV20-1 among them. Samples from a shared batch, those prepared together, strongly co-clustered by F measure.

Germline values: CDR1 MNHEY, CDR2 SVGAGI. This CDR3 is 14 amino acids long. Unmatched junction bases numbered 7, after V lost 2 bases and J lost 8 bases. Unique molecular identifiers had been added to the TCR beta cDNA libraries. Approximately 550,000 cDNA molecules came from roughly 1 to 10 million T cells. MiXCR, applied by TCRdb to the PCR reads, yields one record per CDR3 protein. The sample records 700,000 to 900,000 distinct CDR3 sequences, approximately 44% being singletons. This clonotype was counted only a few times. Its antigen is unidentified. The specimen sequenced was blood. This TCR came from a girl aged 10 to 17 with multiple sclerosis. This rearrangement joins TRBV6-5 to TRBJ1-2; TRBD1 matches at 8 bases. The CDR3: CASSYRTGSVGYTF. Written as DNA, the CDR3 is TGTGCCAGCAGTTACCGGACAGGGAGCGTCGGCTACACCTTC.